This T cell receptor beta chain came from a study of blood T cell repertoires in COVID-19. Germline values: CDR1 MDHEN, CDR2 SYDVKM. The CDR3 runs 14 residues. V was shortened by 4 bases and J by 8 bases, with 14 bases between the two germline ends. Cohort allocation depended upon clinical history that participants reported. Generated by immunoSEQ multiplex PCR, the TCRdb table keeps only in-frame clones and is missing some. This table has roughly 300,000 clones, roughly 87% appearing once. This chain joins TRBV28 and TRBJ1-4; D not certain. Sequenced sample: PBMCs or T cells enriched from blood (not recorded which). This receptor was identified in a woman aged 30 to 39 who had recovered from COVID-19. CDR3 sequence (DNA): TGTGCCAGCAGTTCTCAACCTTTACAGGAAAAACTGTTTTTT. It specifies CASSSQPLQEKLFF.